The next 10 T cell receptor beta chains were all read from a single sample in a study of naive and memory T cell subsets. Two oligonucleotides, mixed equimolar, formed the beta constant-region primer covering TRBC1 and TRBC2. Ligated cDNA was amplified by four rounds of PCR with nested alpha and beta constant-region primers and SP2. TCRdb passed the UMI-ligation and nested PCR reads through MiXCR, listing each CDR3 protein once. The table has over 20,000 distinct CDR3 sequences, more than 7% seen once; the top ten hold 20% to 25%. Sample: central memory CD8+ T cells from blood. These receptors came from a human donor in good health.

This clonotype was seen only a few times. The rearrangement uses TRBV27 and TRBJ1-2; D call uncertain. Trimming took off 3 bases at V and 6 bases at J, with 11 bases between the two ends. CDR1 and CDR2 (germline): MNHEY, SMNVEV (reference sequence). The CDR3 extends over 13 amino acids. CDR3 loop: CASSFADYDGYTF. The DNA of the CDR3 is TGTGCCAGCAGTTTCGCGGACTATGATGGCTACACCTTC.

This clonotype was found many times. The chain has TRBV28 and TRBJ2-1, with 8 positions matching TRBD2. CDR3 length: 13 residues. The junction had 6 bases not matched to a gene; V was cut back by 10 bases and J by 4 bases. Germline V lookup: CDR1 MDHEN, CDR2 SYDVKM. CDR3 residues: CATRGLEYNEQFF. The CDR3 DNA sequence: TGTGCCACGAGGGGACTAGAGTACAATGAGCAGTTCTTC.

This clonotype was counted at least ten times. The V call is TRBV2, the J call TRBJ1-1; D gene unclear. CDR3 length: 11 residues. CDR1 SNHLY and CDR2 FYNNEI come from the germline V gene. Trimming pared 7 bases from V and 1 base from J, leaving 4 bases between. The DNA for the CDR3 is TGTGCCAGCAAAGGGAACACTGAAGCTTTCTTT. Its translation is CASKGNTEAFF.

The chain employs TRBV6-2 or TRBV6-3 and TRBJ1-5; D uncertain. The CDR3 runs to 12 residues. The germline V and J ends were trimmed by 2 bases and 10 bases, with 9 bases remaining between them. Per germline, CDR1 MNHEY and CDR2 SVGEGT. The CDR3 is CASSYDVAPQHF. CDR3 sequence (DNA): TGTGCCAGCAGTTACGATGTCGCACCCCAGCATTTT.

By share of the sample, this clonotype is medium-sized. The CDR3 loop is CASSFSGAWYEQYF. In DNA form, the CDR3 reads TGTGCCAGCAGTTTTAGTGGGGCTTGGTACGAGCAGTACTTC. The rearrangement links TRBV28 to TRBJ2-7; D is perhaps TRBD1 (5 bases). The CDR3 length is 14 residues. Germline V gene data show CDR1 as MDHEN and CDR2 as SYDVKM. Trimming took 3 bases from V and 4 from J, leaving 13 bases between them.

The CDR3 is CASSFRGAVADTQYF. CDR3 bases: TGTGCCAGCAGCTTCAGGGGTGCAGTGGCAGATACGCAGTATTTT. The V and J genes are TRBV13 and TRBJ2-3, with D maybe TRBD1 (6 bases). The V gene lost 3 bases and the J gene lost 4 bases, with 14 bases spanning the gap. Germline V lookup: CDR1 PRHDT, CDR2 FYEKMQ (reference sequence). The CDR3 sequence is 15 residues long.

This clonotype was seen a handful of times. The V and J genes are TRBV4-3 and TRBJ1-1; D possibly corresponds to TRBD1 (5 bases). Germline loops: CDR1 LGHNA, CDR2 YSLEER. Trimming removed 0 bases from V and 3 bases from J, with 8 bases in between. This CDR3 comprises 14 residues. The CDR3 loop is CASSQDSGYTEAFF. As DNA, the CDR3 is TGCGCCAGCAGCCAAGATTCAGGGTACACTGAAGCTTTCTTT.

This clonotype was observed a few times. The chain carries TRBV19 and TRBJ2-1; D is unresolved. The CDR3 extends over 14 amino acids. The V and J ends lost 7 bases and 5 bases respectively, with 15 bases between them. Germline V gene lookup returns CDR1 LNHDA and CDR2 SQIVND (reference sequence). CDR3 nucleotides: TGTGCCAGTACCCCAGGTATAGATGACAATGAGCAGTTCTTC. It is translated as CASTPGIDDNEQFF.

This clonotype was counted ten times or more. The chain links TRBV7-2 to TRBJ2-7; D ambiguous. V lost 3 bases and J lost 7, with 13 bases in between. Germline V gives CDR1 SGHTA, CDR2 FQGNSA. This CDR3 contains 13 residues. The CDR3 nucleotides are TGTGCCAGCAGCTTCGGTTCCGTGAGTGAGCAGTACTTC. This sequence encodes CASSFGSVSEQYF.

This clonotype appeared a single time. This chain connects TRBV25-1 to TRBJ2-5; D gene ambiguous. V was shortened by 1 base and J by 4 bases, with 13 bases between the two germline ends. CDR1 and CDR2 (germline): MGHDK, SYGVNS. This CDR3 is built from 15 residues. DNA for the CDR3: TGTGCCAGCAGTGAATTAATGGAATGGGGAGAGACCCAGTACTTC. It yields the protein CASSELMEWGETQYF.